This T cell receptor beta chain was obtained from a study of blood T cells in healthy people across ages. Study-wide findings and caveats: The long-lived group displayed more naive CD4+ cells, plus higher diversity, than the aged donors did.

In regard to this clonotype: The antigen is undetermined. The junction does not match germline at one end; this may be a read error.

This CDR3 is 15 amino acids long. Germline V gene sequence: CDR1 MNHEY, CDR2 SMNVEV (reference sequence). Each donor gave about 9.3 milliliters of peripheral blood. A second roughly 6 to 11 cycle PCR used barcoded and J-beta primers. Through a template-switch adaptor with 12 random nucleotides, each cDNA molecule received a tag. Each CDR3 protein is one row after TCRdb ran MiXCR on the 5' RACE reads. The table shows hundreds of thousands of distinct CDR3 sequences, with 20% to 30% occurring only once. These records were also assigned to another study, of T cells of mothers and their children. From that study: The yield was over 9 million TCR beta CDR3 reads from each mother and a few million from each child.

The source is a boy younger than 18 in good health. This rearrangement joins TRBV27 to TRBJ2-4, with 7 bases matching TRBD1. Sequenced sample: blood. The DNA for the CDR3 is TGTGCCGCCCGACAGGGTGTAACGAAGAAAAACATTCAATACTTC. It yields the protein CAARQGVTKKNIQYF.